The 25 T cell receptor beta chains presented below share a single source sample, sequenced in a study of OX40 agonist ivuxolimab in advanced cancers. The assay was immunoSEQ multiplex PCR, and TCRdb's table has in-frame clones only and misses some. In the table there are around 23,000 clones, roughly 82% of which are singletons. The sample was CD4+ or CD8+ T cells sorted from blood, taken in a trial of the OX40 agonist ivuxolimab. The receptors originated from an adult with an advanced solid tumor such as melanoma, head and neck, liver or kidney cancer.

The V and J genes are TRBV9 and TRBJ2-3; a possible D gene is TRBD2 (5 bases). This CDR3 spans 14 amino acids. Trimming stripped 0 bases from V and 4 bases from J, with 9 bases between. The germline gives CDR1 SGDLS, CDR2 YYNGEE. CDR3 sequence (DNA): TGTGCCAGCAGCGTAGCGGGGAGCCCAGATACGCAGTATTTT. It yields the protein CASSVAGSPDTQYF. Full variable domain (outside the CDR3, taken from reference TRBV9 and TRBJ2-3): DSGVTQTPKHLITATGQRVTLRCSPRSGDLSVYWYQQSLDQGLQFLIQYYNGEERAKGNILERFSAQQFPDLHSELNLSSLELGDSALYFCASSVAGSPDTQYFGPGTRLTVL.

As concerns this clone: At one of its ends the junction is not consistent with the germline gene, which may arise from a read error. J is TRBJ2-3 and V is TRBV28; D assignment may be TRBD1 or TRBD2 (5 bases each). CDR3 length equals 10 residues. CDR1 MDHEN and CDR2 SYDVKM come from the germline V gene. The CDR3 sequence: CASRDLGFHF. For the CDR3, the DNA is TGTGCCAGCCGGGACCTAGGTTTCCATTTT.

This clone was detected only once. The chain employs TRBV2 and TRBJ2-5; no firm D call. Germline CDR1 SNHLY, CDR2 FYNNEI. The length of the CDR3 is 11 residues. Deletions cut 5 bases from V and 2 bases from J, with 3 bases between. CDR3 protein: CASSFQETQYF. The CDR3 region has the DNA TGTGCCAGCAGTTTTCAAGAGACCCAGTACTTC.

The chain has TRBV2 and TRBJ2-5; the D call may be TRBD1 or TRBD2 (5 bases each). The CDR3 spans 14 residues. Per the germline V gene, CDR1 is SNHLY and CDR2 is FYNNEI. V shed 6 bases and J shed 5 bases, with 16 bases lying between them. The DNA for the CDR3 is TGTGCCAGCAGCCTAGGGACCCGGAGCGAGACCCAGTACTTC. Protein: CASSLGTRSETQYF.

CDR3 in DNA: TGTGCCAGCAGTACAAGGACAGGGTTCGCCGGTGAGCAGTTCTTC. The encoded protein is CASSTRTGFAGEQFF. V is TRBV6-5 and J is TRBJ2-1, with 8 bases identical to TRBD1. The V and J ends lost 5 bases and 9 bases, in that order; junction bases with no gene match: 12. CDR3 length: 15 residues. CDR1 is MNHEY, CDR2 SVGAGI, per germline.

The CDR3 region has the DNA TGTGTCAGAAGCTTAGACCAAGAGACCCAGTACTTC. Its translation is CVRSLDQETQYF. The chain uses TRBV7-5 and TRBJ2-5. TRBV7-5 is marked as a pseudogene. The CDR3 runs to 12 residues.

The chain combines TRBV6-6 with TRBJ1-1, with D unclear. The CDR3 is made up of 13 amino acids. V lost 5 bases and J 8 bases, leaving 15 bases between the germline ends. Germline assignment: CDR1 MNHNY and CDR2 SVGAGI (reference sequence). This CDR3 is CASSPYSGMEAFF. DNA of the CDR3: TGTGCCAGCAGTCCCTATTCAGGCATGGAAGCTTTCTTT.

The V gene is TRBV4-2, the J gene TRBJ1-6, with D possibly matching TRBD1 (6 bases). The CDR3 sequence is 16 residues long. Trimming removed 6 bases at V and 7 bases at J, with 19 bases between. Germline V CDR1 and CDR2: LGHNA, YNFKEQ. The CDR3 is CASSQAVQGQNSPLHF. The DNA of the CDR3 is TGTGCCAGCAGTCAGGCCGTACAGGGTCAGAATTCACCCCTCCACTTT.

The V gene is TRBV6-1, the J gene TRBJ2-4; D is perhaps TRBD1 or TRBD2 (6 bases each). The length of the CDR3 is 13 residues. V was pared by 10 bases and J by 7 bases, with 17 bases between. Germline V CDR1 and CDR2: MNHNS, SASEGT. The CDR3 here is CAIQTGAANIQYF. In nucleotides, the CDR3 is TGTGCCATTCAAACGGGGGCCGCCAACATTCAGTACTTC.

The gene calls are TRBV19 and TRBJ2-2; 9 positions agree with TRBD1. CDR1 LNHDA and CDR2 SQIVND come from the germline V gene (reference sequence). The trim removed 3 bases at V and 6 bases at J, leaving 11 bases unmatched. The CDR3 loop spans 17 amino acids. CDR3 residues: CASSMAGTGKNAGELFF. In DNA, the CDR3 is TGTGCCAGTAGTATGGCGGGGACAGGGAAGAATGCCGGGGAGCTGTTTTTT.

The chain joins TRBV14 to TRBJ2-2, with a possible D match to TRBD1 (6 bases). V was clipped by 8 bases and J by 3 bases, with 16 bases between them. The CDR3 is 15 amino acids. Germline V gene data show CDR1 as SGHDN and CDR2 as FVKESK. For the CDR3, the DNA is TGTGCCAGCCAGGTTTCAGGGGTAGACACCGGGGAGCTGTTTTTT. Translating gives CASQVSGVDTGELFF.

This rearrangement joins TRBV5-6 to TRBJ2-1; 8 bases are a match to TRBD1. This CDR3 region has 16 residues. The J segment lost 5 bases and the V segment lost 2 bases, leaving 9 bases of the junction unmatched. Germline V gene sequence: CDR1 SGHDT, CDR2 YYEEEE. CDR3 nucleotide sequence: TGTGCCAGCAGCTTTTACCGGACAGGGCCAAACAATGAGCAGTTCTTC. This codes for CASSFYRTGPNNEQFF.

The gene calls are TRBV7-9 and TRBJ2-5, with unresolved D. The DNA end is a closer match to TRBJ2-7, so the J assignment may be wrong. Per germline, CDR1 SEHNR and CDR2 FQNEAQ (reference sequence). This CDR3 has 12 amino acids. The CDR3 spells CASSTLNYEQYF. Written as DNA, the CDR3 is TGTGCCAGCAGCACTCTGAACTACGAGCAGTACTTC.

The rearrangement uses TRBV19 and TRBJ1-5; no firm D call. V was clipped by 3 bases and J by 4 bases, with 19 bases between them. The CDR3 consists of 17 residues. Germline CDR1 LNHDA, CDR2 SQIVND (reference sequence). In DNA form, the CDR3 reads TGTGCCAGTAGTATCGTAGTGGACGCCGCCAGAAATCAGCCCCAGCATTTT. Amino acid sequence: CASSIVVDAARNQPQHF.

This chain connects TRBV19 to TRBJ2-7, with D tentatively TRBD1 (6 bases). Germline assignment: CDR1 LNHDA and CDR2 SQIVND (reference sequence). The CDR3 has 14 residues. V lost 6 bases and J 0 bases, leaving 12 bases between the germline ends. The CDR3 region is CASRKQGDSYEQYF. The CDR3, as DNA: TGTGCCAGTAGGAAACAGGGTGACTCCTACGAGCAGTACTTC.

In DNA, the CDR3 is TGTGCCAGCAGCGTTACGACAGGGAACACCGGGGAGCTGTTTTTT. This codes for CASSVTTGNTGELFF. The rearrangement links TRBV9 to TRBJ2-2; D is possibly TRBD1 (6 bases). V was clipped by 2 bases and J by 1 base, with 9 bases between them. This CDR3 is 15 amino acids long. Germline-derived CDR1 and CDR2 are SGDLS and YYNGEE.

This chain connects TRBV28 to TRBJ1-1; perhaps TRBD1 as D (6 bases). The CDR3 runs 16 residues. Trimming shortened V by 2 bases and J by 4 bases, and 17 bases separated the two germline ends. Germline V gene lookup returns CDR1 MDHEN and CDR2 SYDVKM. CDR3 region: CASSLPAGAGSTEAFF. DNA for the CDR3: TGTGCCAGCAGTTTACCGGCGGGGGCCGGGAGCACTGAAGCTTTCTTT.

The chain recombines TRBV7-8 with TRBJ2-7, with D unclear. The ends were cut back, 5 bases at V and 3 bases at J, with 11 bases in the middle. The germline V gene has CDR1 SGHVS and CDR2 FQNEAQ. This CDR3 comprises 13 residues. This CDR3 is CASSATPGYEQYF. CDR3 nucleotide sequence: TGTGCCAGCAGCGCAACCCCAGGCTACGAGCAGTACTTC.

This clone occurred once. The chain has TRBV14 and TRBJ1-1; TRBD1 is a possible D gene (5 bases). This CDR3 is built from 15 residues. Trimming removed 1 base at V and 1 base at J, with 10 bases between. Germline assignment: CDR1 SGHDN and CDR2 FVKESK. Here the CDR3 DNA reads TGTGCCAGCAGCCAAGCCGGGACTTGGAACACTGAAGCTTTCTTT. Encoded protein: CASSQAGTWNTEAFF.

The DNA of the CDR3 is TGTGCCAGCAGCGTAGTGTGGGGGCAGGGGGAGCAGTTCTTC. Amino acid sequence: CASSVVWGQGEQFF. This chain joins TRBV9 and TRBJ2-1, with TRBD1 as a possible D gene (6 bases). Germline V CDR1 and CDR2: SGDLS, YYNGEE. CDR3 length equals 14 residues. Trimming pared 0 bases from V and 10 bases from J, leaving 14 bases between.

The chain recombines TRBV6-1 with TRBJ1-2, with 10 positions matching TRBD1. Germline values: CDR1 MNHNS, CDR2 SASEGT. This CDR3 contains 16 residues. V trimming: 0 bases; J trimming: 4 bases; junction bases outside the gene matches: 5. This CDR3 reads CASSEAPRTGGYGYTF. DNA for the CDR3: TGTGCCAGCAGTGAAGCCCCCCGGACAGGGGGCTATGGCTACACCTTC.

On this clone: An end of the junction does not agree with germline; a read error may underlie this. V gene TRBV6-6 combines with J gene TRBJ1-2, with D possibly TRBD1 on 6 matching bases. This CDR3 region has 14 residues. CDR1 is MNHNY, CDR2 SVGAGI, per germline (reference sequence). CDR3 in DNA: TGTGCCAGCAGTTACTCGTATCCAGCAGGGGAAGGTCACTTC. It translates to CASSYSYPAGEGHF.

This rearrangement joins TRBV25-1 to TRBJ1-6, with TRBD1 matching 8 bases. The CDR3 totals 14 residues. Germline V gene lookup returns CDR1 MGHDK and CDR2 SYGVNS. V gave up 4 bases and J gave up 7 bases; unmatched junction bases: 3. The CDR3 spells CASSAPGGNSPLHF. CDR3 DNA sequence: TGTGCCAGCAGTGCCCCAGGGGGCAATTCACCCCTCCACTTT.

The V call is TRBV27, the J call TRBJ2-2; TRBD1 agrees at 8 bases. Germline-derived CDR1 and CDR2 are MNHEY and SMNVEV (reference sequence). The junction had 5 bases not matched to a gene; V was cut back by 3 bases and J by 2 bases. CDR3 length: 16 amino acids. Written as DNA, the CDR3 is TGTGCCAGCAGTTTCCAGGGGGCGGTAAACACCGGGGAGCTGTTTTTT. Translated, it gives CASSFQGAVNTGELFF.

The chain recombines TRBV27 with TRBJ2-2; 13 bases match TRBD2. The CDR3 runs 17 residues. Germline assignment: CDR1 MNHEY and CDR2 SMNVEV (reference sequence). The ends lost 1 base at V and 4 bases at J; junction bases unmatched: 3. The CDR3 reads CASSLLGLAGSTGELFF. The CDR3 region has the DNA TGTGCCAGCAGTTTATTGGGACTAGCGGGAAGCACCGGGGAGCTGTTTTTT.